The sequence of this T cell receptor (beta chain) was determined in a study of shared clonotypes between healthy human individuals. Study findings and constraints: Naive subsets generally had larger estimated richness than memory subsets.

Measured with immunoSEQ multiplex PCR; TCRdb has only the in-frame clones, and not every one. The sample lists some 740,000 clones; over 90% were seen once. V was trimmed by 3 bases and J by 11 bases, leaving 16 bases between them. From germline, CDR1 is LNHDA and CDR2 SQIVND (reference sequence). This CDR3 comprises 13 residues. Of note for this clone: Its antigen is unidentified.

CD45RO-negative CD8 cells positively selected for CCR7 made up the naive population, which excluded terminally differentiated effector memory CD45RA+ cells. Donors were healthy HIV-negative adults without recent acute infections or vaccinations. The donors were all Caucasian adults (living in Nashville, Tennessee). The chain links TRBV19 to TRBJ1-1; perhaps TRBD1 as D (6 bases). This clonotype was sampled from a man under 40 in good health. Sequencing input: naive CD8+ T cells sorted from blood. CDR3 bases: TGTGCCAGTAGTATCGGCGGGGGGCGCACGGCTTTCTTT. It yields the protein CASSIGGGRTAFF.